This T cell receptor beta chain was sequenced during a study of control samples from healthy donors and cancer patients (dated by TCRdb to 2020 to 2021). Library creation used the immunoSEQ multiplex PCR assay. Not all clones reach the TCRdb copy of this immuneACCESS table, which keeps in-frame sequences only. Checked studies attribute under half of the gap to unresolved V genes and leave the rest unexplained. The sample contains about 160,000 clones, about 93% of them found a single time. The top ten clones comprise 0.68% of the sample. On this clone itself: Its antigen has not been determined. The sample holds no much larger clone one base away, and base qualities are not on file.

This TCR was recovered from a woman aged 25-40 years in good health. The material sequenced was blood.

DNA sequence: TGTGCCAGCAGTGTAACGGGGCAAGAGACCCAGTACTTC. Its translation reads: CASSVTGQETQYF. Here the chain combines TRBV2 and TRBJ2-5; 5 matching bases give a weak D call of TRBD2. CDR1 and CDR2 are read off the germline V gene as SNHLY and FYNNEI. Trimming removed 4 bases from V and 2 bases from J, leaving 8 bases between the germline ends. There are 13 amino acids in the CDR3, from cysteine to phenylalanine inclusive. Kept here is only the CDR3 DNA, which spans 39 bases and is read in frame from base 1.